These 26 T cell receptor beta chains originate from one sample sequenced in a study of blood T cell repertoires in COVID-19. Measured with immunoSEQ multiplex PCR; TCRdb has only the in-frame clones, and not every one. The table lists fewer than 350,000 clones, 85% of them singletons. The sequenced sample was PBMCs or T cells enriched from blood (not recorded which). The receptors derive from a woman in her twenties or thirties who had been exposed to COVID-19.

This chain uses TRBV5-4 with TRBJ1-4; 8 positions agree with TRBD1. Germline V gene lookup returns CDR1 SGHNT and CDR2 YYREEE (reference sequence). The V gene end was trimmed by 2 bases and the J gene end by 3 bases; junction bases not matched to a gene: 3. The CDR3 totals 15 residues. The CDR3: CASSFQGAANEKLFF. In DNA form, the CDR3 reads TGTGCCAGCAGCTTCCAGGGGGCGGCTAATGAAAAACTGTTTTTT.

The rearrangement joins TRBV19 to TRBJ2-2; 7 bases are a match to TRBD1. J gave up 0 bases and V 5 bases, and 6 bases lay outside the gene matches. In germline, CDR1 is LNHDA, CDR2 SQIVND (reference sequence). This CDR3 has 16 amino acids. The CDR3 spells CASSLRTGANTGELFF. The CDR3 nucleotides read TGTGCCAGTAGTCTCCGGACAGGCGCGAACACCGGGGAGCTGTTTTTT.

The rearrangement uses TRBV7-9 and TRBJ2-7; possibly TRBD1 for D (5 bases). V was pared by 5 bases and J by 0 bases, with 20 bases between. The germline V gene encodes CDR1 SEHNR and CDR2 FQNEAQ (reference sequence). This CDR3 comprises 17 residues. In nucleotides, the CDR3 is TGTGCCAGCAGCACCCCCCTTAGTAAGGGGCGCTCCTACGAGCAGTACTTC. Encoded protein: CASSTPLSKGRSYEQYF.

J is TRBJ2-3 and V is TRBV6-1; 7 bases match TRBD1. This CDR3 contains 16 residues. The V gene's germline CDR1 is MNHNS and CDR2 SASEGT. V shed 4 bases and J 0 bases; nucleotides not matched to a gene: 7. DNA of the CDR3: TGTGCCAGCAGTGCCTCCGGACAGGCCAGCACAGATACGCAGTATTTT. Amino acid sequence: CASSASGQASTDTQYF.

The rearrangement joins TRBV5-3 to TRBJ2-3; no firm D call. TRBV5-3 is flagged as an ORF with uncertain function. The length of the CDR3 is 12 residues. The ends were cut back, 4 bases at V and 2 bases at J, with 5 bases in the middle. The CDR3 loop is CARSPSTDTQYF. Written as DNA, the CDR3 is TGTGCCAGAAGCCCCTCCACAGATACGCAGTATTTT.

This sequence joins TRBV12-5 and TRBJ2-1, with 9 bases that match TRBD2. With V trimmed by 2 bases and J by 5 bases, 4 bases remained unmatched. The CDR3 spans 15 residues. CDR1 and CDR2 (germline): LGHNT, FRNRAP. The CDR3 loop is CASGLRGRAHNEQFF. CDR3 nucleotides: TGTGCTAGTGGTTTGCGCGGGAGGGCCCACAATGAGCAGTTCTTC.

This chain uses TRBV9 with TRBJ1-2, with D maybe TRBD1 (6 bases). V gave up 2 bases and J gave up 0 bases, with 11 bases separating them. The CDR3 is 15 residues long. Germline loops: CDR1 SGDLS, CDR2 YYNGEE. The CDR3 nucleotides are TGTGCCAGCAGCGTGGGGACACCAGCTAACTATGGCTACACCTTC. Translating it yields CASSVGTPANYGYTF.

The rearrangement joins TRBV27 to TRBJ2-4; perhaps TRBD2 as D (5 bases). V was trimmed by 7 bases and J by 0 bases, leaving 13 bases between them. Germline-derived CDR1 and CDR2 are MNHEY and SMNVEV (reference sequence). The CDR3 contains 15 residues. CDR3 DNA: TGTGCCAGCACTCCCTCGAGGGTAGCCAAAAACATTCAGTACTTC. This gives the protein CASTPSRVAKNIQYF.

Written as DNA, the CDR3 is TGCGCCAGCAGCAGGGGTGAAGCGAATGAAAAACTGTTTTTT. Translated, it gives CASSRGEANEKLFF. The chain couples TRBV5-1 to TRBJ1-4, with a possible D match to TRBD1 (5 bases). Trimming stripped 4 bases from V and 5 bases from J, with 12 bases between. CDR1 SGHRS and CDR2 YFSETQ come from the germline V gene. The CDR3 spans 14 residues.

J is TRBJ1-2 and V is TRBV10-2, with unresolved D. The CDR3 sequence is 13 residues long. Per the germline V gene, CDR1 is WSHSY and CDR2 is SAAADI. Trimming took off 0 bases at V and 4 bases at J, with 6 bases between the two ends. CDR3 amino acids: CASSESSGYGYTF. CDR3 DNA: TGCGCCAGCAGTGAGTCGAGTGGCTATGGCTACACCTTC.

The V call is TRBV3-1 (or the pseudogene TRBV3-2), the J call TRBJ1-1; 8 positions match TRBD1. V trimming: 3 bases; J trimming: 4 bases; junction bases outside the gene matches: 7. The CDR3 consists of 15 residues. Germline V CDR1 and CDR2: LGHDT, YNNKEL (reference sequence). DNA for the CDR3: TGTGCCAGCAGCCATTCGGACAGGGTGGGCACTGAAGCTTTCTTT. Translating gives CASSHSDRVGTEAFF.

For the CDR3, the DNA is TGTGCCAGAACCAAGCCGGGACAGGGGAACACCGGGGAGCTGTTTTTT. Residues: CARTKPGQGNTGELFF. This chain links TRBV7-5 with TRBJ2-2; TRBD1 is taken as the D call from the table, unchecked against the DNA. TRBV7-5 is recorded as a pseudogene. CDR3 length equals 16 residues.

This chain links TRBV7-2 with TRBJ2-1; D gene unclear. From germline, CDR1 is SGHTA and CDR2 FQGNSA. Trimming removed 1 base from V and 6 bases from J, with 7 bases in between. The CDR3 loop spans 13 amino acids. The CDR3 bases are TGTGCCAGCAGCTTAGAAGAGCGCAATGAGCAGTTCTTC. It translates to CASSLEERNEQFF. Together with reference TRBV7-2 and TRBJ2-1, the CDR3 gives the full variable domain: GAGVSQSPSNKVTEKGKDVELRCDPISGHTALYWYRQSLGQGLEFLIYFQGNSAPDKSGLPSDRFSAERTGGSVSTLTIQRTQQEDSAVYLCASSLEERNEQFFGPGTRLTVL.

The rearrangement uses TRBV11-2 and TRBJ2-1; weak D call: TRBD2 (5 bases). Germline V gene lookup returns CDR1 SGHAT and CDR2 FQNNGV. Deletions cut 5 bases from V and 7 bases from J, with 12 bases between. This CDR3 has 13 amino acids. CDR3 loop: CASSRDSKNEQFF. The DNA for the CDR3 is TGTGCCAGCAGCCGGGATTCGAAGAATGAGCAGTTCTTC.

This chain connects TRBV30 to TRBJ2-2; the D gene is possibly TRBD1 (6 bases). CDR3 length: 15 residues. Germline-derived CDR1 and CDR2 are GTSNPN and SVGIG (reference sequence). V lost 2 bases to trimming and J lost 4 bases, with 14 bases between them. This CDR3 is CAWSFGGASTGELFF. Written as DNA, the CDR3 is TGTGCCTGGAGTTTTGGGGGCGCGAGCACCGGGGAGCTGTTTTTT.

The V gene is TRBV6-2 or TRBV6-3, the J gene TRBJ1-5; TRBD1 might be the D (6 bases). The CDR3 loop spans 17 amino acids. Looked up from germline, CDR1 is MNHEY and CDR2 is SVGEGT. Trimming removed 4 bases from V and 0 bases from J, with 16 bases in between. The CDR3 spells CASSLQGAMRSNQPQHF. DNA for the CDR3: TGTGCCAGCAGTTTACAGGGAGCCATGCGTAGCAATCAGCCCCAGCATTTT.

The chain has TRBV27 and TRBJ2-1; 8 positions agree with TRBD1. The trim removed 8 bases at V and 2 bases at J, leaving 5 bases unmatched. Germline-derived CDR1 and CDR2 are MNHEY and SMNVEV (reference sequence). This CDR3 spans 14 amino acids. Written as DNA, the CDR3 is TGTGCCAGCTGTGACAGGGGCCCCTACAATGAGCAGTTCTTC. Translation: CASCDRGPYNEQFF.

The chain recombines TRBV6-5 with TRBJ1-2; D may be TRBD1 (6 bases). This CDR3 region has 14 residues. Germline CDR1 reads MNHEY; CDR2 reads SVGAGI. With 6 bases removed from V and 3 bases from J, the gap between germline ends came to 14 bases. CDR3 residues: CASRGGRGDYGYTF. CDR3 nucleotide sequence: TGTGCCAGCAGAGGGGGTCGGGGAGACTATGGCTACACCTTC.

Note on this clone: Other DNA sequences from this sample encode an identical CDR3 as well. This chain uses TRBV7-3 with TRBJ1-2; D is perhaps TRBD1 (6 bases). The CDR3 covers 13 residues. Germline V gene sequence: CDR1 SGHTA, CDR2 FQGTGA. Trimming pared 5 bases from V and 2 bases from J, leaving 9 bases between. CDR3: CASSPQGNYGYTF. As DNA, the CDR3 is TGTGCCAGCAGCCCCCAGGGGAACTATGGCTACACCTTC.

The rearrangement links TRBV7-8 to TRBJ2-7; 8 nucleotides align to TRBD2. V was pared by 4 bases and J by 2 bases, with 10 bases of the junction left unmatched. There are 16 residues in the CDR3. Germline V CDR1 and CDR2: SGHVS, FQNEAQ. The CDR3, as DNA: TGTGCCAGCAGCTCTCCCTTAGCGGGGCGAACCTACGAGCAGTACTTC. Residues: CASSSPLAGRTYEQYF.

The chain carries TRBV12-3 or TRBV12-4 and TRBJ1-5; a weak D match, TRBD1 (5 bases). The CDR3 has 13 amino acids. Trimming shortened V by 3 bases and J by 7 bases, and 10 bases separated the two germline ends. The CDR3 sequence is CASSFAGLQPQHF. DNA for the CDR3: TGTGCCAGCAGTTTTGCGGGGCTACAGCCCCAGCATTTT.

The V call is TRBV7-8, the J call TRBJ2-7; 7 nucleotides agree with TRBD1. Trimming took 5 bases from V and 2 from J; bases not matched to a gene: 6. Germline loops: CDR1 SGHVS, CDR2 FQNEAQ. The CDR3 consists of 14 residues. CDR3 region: CASSPGQTAYEQYF. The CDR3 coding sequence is TGTGCCAGCAGCCCGGGACAGACAGCCTACGAGCAGTACTTC.

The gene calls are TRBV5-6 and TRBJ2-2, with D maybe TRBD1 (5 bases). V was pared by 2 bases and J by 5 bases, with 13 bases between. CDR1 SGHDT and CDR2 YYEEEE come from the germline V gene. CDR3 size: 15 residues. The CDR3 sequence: CASSLGQPRTGELFF. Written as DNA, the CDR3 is TGTGCCAGCAGCTTAGGACAACCCAGGACCGGGGAGCTGTTTTTT.

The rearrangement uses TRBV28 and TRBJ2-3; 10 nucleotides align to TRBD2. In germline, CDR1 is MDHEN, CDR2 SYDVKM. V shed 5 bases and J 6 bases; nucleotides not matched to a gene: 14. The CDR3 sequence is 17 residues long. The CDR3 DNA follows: TGTGCCAGCAGTGCAAGCGCCAGCGGGGGGGCCGGGGATACGCAGTATTTT. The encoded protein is CASSASASGGAGDTQYF.

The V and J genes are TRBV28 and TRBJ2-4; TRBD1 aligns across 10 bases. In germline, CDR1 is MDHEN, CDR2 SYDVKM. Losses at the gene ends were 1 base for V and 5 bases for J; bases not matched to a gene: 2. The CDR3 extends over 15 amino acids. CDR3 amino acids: CASSLLGTGENIQYF. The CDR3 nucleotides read TGTGCCAGCAGTTTATTGGGGACAGGGGAAAACATTCAGTACTTC.

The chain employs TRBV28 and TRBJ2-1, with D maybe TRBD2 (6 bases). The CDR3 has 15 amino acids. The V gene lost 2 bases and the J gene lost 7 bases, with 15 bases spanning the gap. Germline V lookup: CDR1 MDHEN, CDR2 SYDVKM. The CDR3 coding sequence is TGTGCCAGCAGTTTAGGGACCCTCGGAGGGAATGAGCAGTTCTTC. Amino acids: CASSLGTLGGNEQFF. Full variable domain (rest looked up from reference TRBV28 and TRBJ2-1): DVKVTQSSRYLVKRTGEKVFLECVQDMDHENMFWYRQDPGLGLRLIYFSYDVKMKEKGDIPEGYSVSREKKERFSLILESASTNQTSMYLCASSLGTLGGNEQFFGPGTRLTVL.